This T cell receptor (beta chain) was sequenced in a study of post-analysis software for immune sequencing data. The authors incorporated unique molecular identifiers into the TCR beta cDNA libraries. The yield from about 1 to 10 million T cells was approximately 500,000 cDNA molecules in total. TCRdb redid the calling of the PCR reads with MiXCR, one entry per CDR3 protein. This table holds about 540,000 distinct CDR3 sequences, about a third found once. Germline CDR1 and CDR2: ENHRY and SYGVKD. Trimming took 3 bases from V and 7 from J; bases not matched to a gene: 5. There are 13 residues in the CDR3. General observations from the study: Relative to controls, patients had about 5 TRBV segments at higher frequency, with TRBV5-6, TRBV5-1 and TRBV20-1 among these. Analysis by F measure revealed that same-batch samples clustered strongly together.

About this clonotype: No antigen is known for it.

The chain links TRBV10-3 to TRBJ1-2; 7 bases agree with TRBD1. The sequencing input was blood. This TCR derives from a girl aged 2-17 years with multiple sclerosis. CDR3 sequence reads: CAISENRGLGYTF. The CDR3 coding sequence is TGTGCCATCAGTGAAAACAGGGGACTTGGCTACACCTTC.